Following are 16 T cell receptor beta chains from one sample sequenced in a study of blood T cell repertoires in COVID-19. Method: immunoSEQ multiplex PCR; TCRdb's copy keeps in-frame clones and lacks some. The table includes roughly 50,000 clones, 86% detected once. The sequencing input was peripheral blood. All receptors come from a man between 65 and 85 years old with active COVID-19.

J is TRBJ2-3 and V is TRBV11-3, with a weak D call TRBD2 (5 bases). The CDR3 spans 12 residues. The germline V and J ends were trimmed by 8 bases and 4 bases, with 10 bases remaining between them. The germline CDR1 and CDR2 sequences are SGHNT and YENEEA. CDR3 sequence: CASRKGADTQYF. Here the CDR3 DNA reads TGTGCCAGCCGAAAGGGAGCAGATACGCAGTATTTT.

This chain links TRBV4-3 with TRBJ2-1; 12 bases are shared with TRBD1. The CDR3 totals 13 residues. CDR1 is LGHNA and CDR2 is YSLEER in the germline V gene. The V segment lost 8 bases and the J segment 9 bases; nucleotides outside the gene matches: 5. For the CDR3, the DNA is TGCGCCAGCGGGGGGACAGGGGGCCTTGAGCAGTTCTTC. This sequence encodes CASGGTGGLEQFF.

The V call is TRBV30, the J call TRBJ1-6; 8 bases match TRBD1. Trimming took 4 bases from V and 4 from J; bases not matched to a gene: 6. Germline V gene sequence: CDR1 GTSNPN, CDR2 SVGIG (reference sequence). The CDR3 consists of 15 residues. The CDR3 loop is CAWKIRTGYNSPLHF. In DNA, the CDR3 is TGTGCCTGGAAAATAAGGACAGGGTATAATTCACCCCTCCACTTT.

The chain couples TRBV5-4 to TRBJ1-1; D perhaps matches TRBD1 (6 bases). The CDR3 consists of 14 residues. V was cut by 4 bases and J by 0 bases, with 10 bases left in between. Germline values: CDR1 SGHNT, CDR2 YYREEE (reference sequence). The CDR3: CASSRDRMNTEAFF. The DNA for the CDR3 is TGTGCCAGCAGCCGTGACAGGATGAACACTGAAGCTTTCTTT.

The CDR3 loop reads CASSLQGTSTDTQYF. CDR3 nucleotide sequence: TGTGCCAGCAGTCTACAGGGAACGAGCACAGATACGCAGTATTTT. The chain uses TRBV6-6 and TRBJ2-3, with D possibly TRBD1 on 6 matching bases. The CDR3 contains 15 residues. The V end lost 5 bases, the J end lost 0 bases, and 12 bases lay between the germline ends. Germline V gives CDR1 MNHNY, CDR2 SVGAGI (reference sequence).

The count of this clone is one. This chain links TRBV7-2 with TRBJ1-4, with a weak D call TRBD1 (5 bases). The germline CDR1 and CDR2 sequences are SGHTA and FQGNSA. This CDR3 contains 15 residues. V lost 6 bases to trimming and J lost 8 bases, with 19 bases between them. In nucleotides, the CDR3 is TGTGCCAGCAGATGGGGTAGGGGCGCCTGGGAAAAACTGTTTTTT. Amino acids: CASRWGRGAWEKLFF.

The chain employs TRBV5-1 and TRBJ2-7, with 10 nucleotides matching TRBD1. The V and J ends lost 2 bases and 4 bases, in that order; junction bases with no gene match: 9. CDR1 and CDR2 (germline): SGHRS, YFSETQ. The CDR3 contains 16 residues. CDR3 residues: CASSLGGTGAPYEQYF. The DNA of the CDR3 is TGCGCCAGCAGCTTAGGCGGGACAGGGGCACCTTACGAGCAGTACTTC.

The J gene is TRBJ2-3, the V gene TRBV4-3; D may be TRBD2 (6 bases). The CDR3 extends over 16 amino acids. Germline V CDR1 and CDR2: LGHNA, YSLEER. With 0 bases removed from V and 2 bases from J, the gap between germline ends came to 12 bases. The CDR3 reads CASSQDTGVYTDTQYF. CDR3 in DNA: TGCGCCAGCAGCCAAGATACGGGGGTGTACACAGATACGCAGTATTTT.

The genes are TRBV4-1 and TRBJ1-5; unclear D gene. The ends were cut back, 1 base at V and 8 bases at J, with 24 bases in the middle. CDR1 is MGHRA, CDR2 YSYEKL, per germline. This CDR3 spans 18 amino acids. This chain's CDR3 is CASSQVALSGFPIEPQHF. The CDR3 DNA sequence: TGCGCCAGCAGCCAAGTTGCCCTCTCGGGGTTCCCCATAGAGCCCCAGCATTTT.

The rearrangement links TRBV7-2 to TRBJ2-7; D not certain. Looked up from germline, CDR1 is SGHTA and CDR2 is FQGNSA. The CDR3 extends over 12 amino acids. The germline V and J ends were trimmed by 5 bases and 5 bases, with 10 bases remaining between them. The CDR3 here is CASSRYQDEQYF. DNA for the CDR3: TGTGCCAGCAGCAGGTACCAGGACGAGCAGTACTTC.

The chain links TRBV28 to TRBJ2-7, with a tentative D call TRBD2 (6 bases). CDR3 length: 14 amino acids. The V gene lost 5 bases and the J gene lost 3 bases, with 14 bases spanning the gap. CDR1 is MDHEN and CDR2 is SYDVKM in the germline V gene. The CDR3 coding sequence is TGTGCCAGCAGTCCAGGGACTGGAGTCTACGAGCAGTACTTC. Translating it yields CASSPGTGVYEQYF. The complete variable domain, with remaining parts taken from reference TRBV28 and TRBJ2-7, reads DVKVTQSSRYLVKRTGEKVFLECVQDMDHENMFWYRQDPGLGLRLIYFSYDVKMKEKGDIPEGYSVSREKKERFSLILESASTNQTSMYLCASSPGTGVYEQYFGPGTRLTVT.

This chain joins TRBV5-1 and TRBJ2-3; no definite D call. CDR3 length equals 14 residues. Looked up from germline, CDR1 is SGHRS and CDR2 is YFSETQ. Trimming shortened V by 1 base and J by 1 base, and 7 bases separated the two germline ends. DNA for the CDR3: TGCGCCAGCAGCTTGCGTGTAGGCACAGATACGCAGTATTTT. The encoded protein is CASSLRVGTDTQYF.

The gene calls are TRBV6-6 and TRBJ2-7, with 7 bases identical to TRBD1. The V gene's germline CDR1 is MNHNY and CDR2 SVGAGI (reference sequence). Germline trimming cut 5 bases from V and 1 base from J; bases unmatched to any gene: 5. This CDR3 is 14 amino acids long. This CDR3 reads CASSRWDSSYEQYF. The CDR3 DNA is TGTGCCAGCAGTAGATGGGACAGTTCCTACGAGCAGTACTTC.

V gene TRBV11-2 combines with J gene TRBJ1-1; no definite D call. The CDR3 contains 14 residues. The germline V and J ends were trimmed by 1 base and 1 base, with 7 bases remaining between them. From germline, CDR1 is SGHAT and CDR2 FQNNGV. DNA for the CDR3: TGTGCCAGCAGCTTAGGCGGTTCGAACACTGAAGCTTTCTTT. It is translated as CASSLGGSNTEAFF.

This rearrangement joins TRBV7-2 to TRBJ1-5, with TRBD1 matching 7 bases. CDR1 is SGHTA, CDR2 FQGNSA, per germline. The CDR3 contains 15 residues. Germline trimming cut 4 bases from V and 3 bases from J; bases unmatched to any gene: 6. The DNA for the CDR3 is TGTGCCAGCAGCTCGTATGGGACAGTCAATCAGCCCCAGCATTTT. Residues: CASSSYGTVNQPQHF.

This rearrangement joins TRBV18 to TRBJ1-5; no clear D gene. V lost 2 bases and J 1 base, leaving 9 bases between the germline ends. Germline V gene data show CDR1 as KGHSH and CDR2 as LQKENI. The CDR3 runs 15 residues. The CDR3 DNA reads as TGTGCCAGCTCACCAATGAGGGTGAGCAATCAGCCCCAGCATTTT. This codes for CASSPMRVSNQPQHF.